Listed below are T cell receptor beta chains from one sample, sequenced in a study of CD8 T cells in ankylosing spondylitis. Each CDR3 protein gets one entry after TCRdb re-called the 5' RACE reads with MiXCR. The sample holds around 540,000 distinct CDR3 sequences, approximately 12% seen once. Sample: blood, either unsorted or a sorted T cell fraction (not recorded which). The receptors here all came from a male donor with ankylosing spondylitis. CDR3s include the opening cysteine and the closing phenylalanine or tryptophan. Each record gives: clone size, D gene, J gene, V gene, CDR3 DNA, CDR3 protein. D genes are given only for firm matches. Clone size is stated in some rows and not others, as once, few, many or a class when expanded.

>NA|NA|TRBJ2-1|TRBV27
TGTGCCAGCGGTCGGTATGAGCAGTTCTTC
CASGRYEQFF
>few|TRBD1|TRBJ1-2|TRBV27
TGTGCCAGCAGACCGACAGGGTCGGCCGGCTACACCTTC
CASRPTGSAGYTF
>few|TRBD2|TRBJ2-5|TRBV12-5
TGTGCTAGTGGAAAGGGACTAGCGGGAGGAAAGACCCAGTACTTC
CASGKGLAGGKTQYF
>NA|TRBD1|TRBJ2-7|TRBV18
TGTGCCAGCTCACCAGACGCCCCGAGGACAGGGTCCTACGAGCAGTACTTC
CASSPDAPRTGSYEQYF
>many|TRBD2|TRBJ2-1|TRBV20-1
TGCAGTGCGAGACTAGCGGGACAACCTAAGACTAATGAGCAGTTCTTC
CSARLAGQPKTNEQFF
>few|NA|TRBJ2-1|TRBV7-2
TGTGCCAGCAGCCAACGGGATCCCGTTTACAATGAGCAGTTCTTC
CASSQRDPVYNEQFF
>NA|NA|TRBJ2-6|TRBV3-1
TGTGCCAGCAGCTGGAGGAGTGGGGCCAACGTCCTGACTTTC
CASSWRSGANVLTF
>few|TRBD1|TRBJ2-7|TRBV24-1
TGTGCCACCAGTGAGAGGGGGCGGCCCCCCTACGAGCAGTACTTC
CATSERGRPPYEQYF
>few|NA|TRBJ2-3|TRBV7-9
TGTGCCAGCAGCTTATTGTATACGGCAGATACGCAGTATTTT
CASSLLYTADTQYF
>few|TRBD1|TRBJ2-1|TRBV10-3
TGTGCCACCCTAGACGTGGGACAGGGTGGGGGGCCCTACAATGAGCAGTTCTTC
CATLDVGQGGGPYNEQFF
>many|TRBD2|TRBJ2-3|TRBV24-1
TGTGCCACCAGTGCCCTCGCGACTAGCGGGAGCAGCACAGATACGCAGTATTTT
CATSALATSGSSTDTQYF
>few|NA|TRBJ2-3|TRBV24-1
TGTGCCACCAGTTCTGGGGTCTTCGGCACAGATACGCAGTATTTT
CATSSGVFGTDTQYF
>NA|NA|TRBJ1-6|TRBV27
TGTGCCAGCAGGGGACGGGGCTATAATTCACCCCTCCACTTT
CASRGRGYNSPLHF
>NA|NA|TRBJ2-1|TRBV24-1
TGTGCCACCAGTGATTCCCCAGGAGCGGAGGGTAATGAGCAGTTCTTC
CATSDSPGAEGNEQFF
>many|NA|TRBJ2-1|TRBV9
TGTGCCAGCAGCGTAGAGGGGCGACTCCCCCCCTACAATGAGCAGTTCTTC
CASSVEGRLPPYNEQFF
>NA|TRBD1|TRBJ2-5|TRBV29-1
TGCAGCGTTGCAAGGGGGACAGGCGGGTTGGAGACCCAGTACTTC
CSVARGTGGLETQYF
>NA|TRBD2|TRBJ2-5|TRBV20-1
TGCAGTGCCCCCCCAGTAATAGGACTAGCGGAGCAAGAGACCCAGTACTTC
CSAPPVIGLAEQETQYF
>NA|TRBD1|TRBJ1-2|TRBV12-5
TGTGCTAGTGGTTCCGGGACAGTACGGGGCTACACCTTC
CASGSGTVRGYTF
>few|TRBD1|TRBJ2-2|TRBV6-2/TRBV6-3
TGTGCCAGCACCCTGAGGGGGACAGGGGGGTCCGGGGAGCTGTTTTTT
CASTLRGTGGSGELFF
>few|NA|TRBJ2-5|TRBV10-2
TGCGCCAGCAGTGATGTTATGGGACTCCAAGAGACCCAGTACTTC
CASSDVMGLQETQYF
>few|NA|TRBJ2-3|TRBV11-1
TGTGCCAGCAGCCTTGTAACGGGGTCCCTCTTTAGCACAGATACGCAGTATTTT
CASSLVTGSLFSTDTQYF
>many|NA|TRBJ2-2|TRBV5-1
TGCGCCAGCAGCGAAGCTAACACCGGGGAGCTGTTTTTT
CASSEANTGELFF
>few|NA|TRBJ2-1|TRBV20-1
TGCAGTGCCCCCCCGGCAGACTCCTACAATGAGCAGTTCTTC
CSAPPADSYNEQFF
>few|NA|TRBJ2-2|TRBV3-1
TGTGCCAGCACCCTAGGACAGCCTCGGGGGCACACCGGGGAGCTGTTTTTT
CASTLGQPRGHTGELFF
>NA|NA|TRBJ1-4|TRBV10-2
TGCGCCAGCGCGTACAGCTCGTTTAATGAAAAACTGTTTTTT
CASAYSSFNEKLFF
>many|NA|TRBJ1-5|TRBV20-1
TGCAGTGCTACTGCGACCGGGACCAGCAATCAGCCCCAGCATTTT
CSATATGTSNQPQHF
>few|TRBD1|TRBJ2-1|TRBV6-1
TGTGCCAGCAGTGAAGAGGGACAGGGGGCCCGAGGCTCCTACAATGAGCAGTTCTTC
CASSEEGQGARGSYNEQFF
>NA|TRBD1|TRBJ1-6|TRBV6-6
TGTGCCATCATGGACAGGGCTAATTCACCCCTCCACTTT
CAIMDRANSPLHF
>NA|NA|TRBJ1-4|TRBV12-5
TGTGCTAGTGGTTTGGCACTGGTTAATGAAAAACTGTTTTTT
CASGLALVNEKLFF
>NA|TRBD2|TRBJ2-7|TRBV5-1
TGCGCCAGCAGACGGACTAGCGGATACGAGCAGTACTTC
CASRRTSGYEQYF
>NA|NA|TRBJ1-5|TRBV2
TGTGCCAGCAGTTACCAGGGTCCCCAGCATTTT
CASSYQGPQHF
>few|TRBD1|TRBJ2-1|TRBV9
TGTGCCAGCAGCGTAAACAGGGGATCTGACAATGAGCAGTTCTTC
CASSVNRGSDNEQFF
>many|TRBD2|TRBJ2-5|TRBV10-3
TGTGCCATCAGTGGATTGGGGAGGGAACAAGAGACCCAGTACTTC
CAISGLGREQETQYF
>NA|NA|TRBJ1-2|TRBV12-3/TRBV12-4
TGTGCCAGCAGCCTCCCCGGACGGGTGGGCGGCTACACCTTC
CASSLPGRVGGYTF
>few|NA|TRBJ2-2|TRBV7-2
TGTGCCAGCAGCCCCTGGGTAGCGCAGACCGGGGAGCTGTTTTTT
CASSPWVAQTGELFF
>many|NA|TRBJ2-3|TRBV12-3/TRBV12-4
TGTGCCAGCAGTTTTATCCAGGGTGCCACAGATACGCAGTATTTT
CASSFIQGATDTQYF
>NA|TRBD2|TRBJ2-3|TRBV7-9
TGTGCCAGCAGCCTAGCGGCCCCTAGCACAGATACGCAGTATTTT
CASSLAAPSTDTQYF
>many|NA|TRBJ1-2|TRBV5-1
TGCGCCAGCAGCTTGGACCCATACGTCAGCTATGGCTACACCTTC
CASSLDPYVSYGYTF
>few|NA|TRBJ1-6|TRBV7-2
TGTGCCAGCAGCTTAGAGGGGTTTGGGGGATCCCTCCACTTT
CASSLEGFGGSLHF
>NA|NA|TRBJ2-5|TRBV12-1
TGTGCCAGCACCGTGCGGGGAAATGTAATAGGGGAGACCCAGTACTTC
CASTVRGNVIGETQYF
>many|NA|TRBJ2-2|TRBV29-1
TGCAGCGGAAGGACTCCCGGGGAGCTGTTTTTT
CSGRTPGELFF
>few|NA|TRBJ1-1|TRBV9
TGTGCCAGCAGCGTAGCCAGGAACACTGAAGCTTTCTTT
CASSVARNTEAFF
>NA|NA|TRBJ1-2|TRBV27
TGTGCCAGCAGTTCAAGGACAGCTAACTATGGCTACACCTTC
CASSSRTANYGYTF
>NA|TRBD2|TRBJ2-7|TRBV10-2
TGCGCCACCGGACTAGCGGGGTACGAGCAGTACTTC
CATGLAGYEQYF
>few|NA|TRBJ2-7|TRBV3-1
TGTGCCAGCAGCCGACAAAACGAGCAGTACTTC
CASSRQNEQYF
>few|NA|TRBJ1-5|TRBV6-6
TGTGCCAGCAGAATGGAGGGTCGGCAGCCCCAGCATTTT
CASRMEGRQPQHF
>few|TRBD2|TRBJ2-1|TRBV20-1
TGCAGTGCTAGAGGGAATCGCGGGAGAGGTGATGAGCAGTTCTTC
CSARGNRGRGDEQFF
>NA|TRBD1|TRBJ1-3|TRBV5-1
TGCGCCAGCAGCCCGGGACAGGGGGCCGAAAACACCATATATTTT
CASSPGQGAENTIYF
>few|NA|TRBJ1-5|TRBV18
TGTGCCAGCTCACCGTTCGGAAATAGCAATCAGCCCCAGCATTTT
CASSPFGNSNQPQHF